This T cell receptor beta chain derives from a study of Tregs in tolerant kidney transplant recipients. The data were produced by immunoSEQ multiplex PCR, yet TCRdb's version contains in-frame clones alone and is incomplete. In total, the table holds 30,000 or so clones. A note on this clone: The CDR3 is cut off 3 residues early in the read; its end comes from the germline J gene.

V gave up 3 bases and J gave up 0 bases; unmatched junction bases: 2. This CDR3 has 14 residues. Germline CDR1 reads SGHDT; CDR2 reads YYEEEE. The TCR was taken from a human donor who received a combined kidney and bone marrow transplant. V usage is TRBV5-6 and J usage is TRBJ2-7, with 8 positions matching TRBD1. Sample: CD8+ T cells from blood, taken before the transplant. The CDR3 bases that were read are TGTGCCAGCAGCTGGGGGACAGGCTCCTACGAG. Translation: CASSWGTGSYE. The full-length CDR3 reads as CASSWGTGSYEQYF.